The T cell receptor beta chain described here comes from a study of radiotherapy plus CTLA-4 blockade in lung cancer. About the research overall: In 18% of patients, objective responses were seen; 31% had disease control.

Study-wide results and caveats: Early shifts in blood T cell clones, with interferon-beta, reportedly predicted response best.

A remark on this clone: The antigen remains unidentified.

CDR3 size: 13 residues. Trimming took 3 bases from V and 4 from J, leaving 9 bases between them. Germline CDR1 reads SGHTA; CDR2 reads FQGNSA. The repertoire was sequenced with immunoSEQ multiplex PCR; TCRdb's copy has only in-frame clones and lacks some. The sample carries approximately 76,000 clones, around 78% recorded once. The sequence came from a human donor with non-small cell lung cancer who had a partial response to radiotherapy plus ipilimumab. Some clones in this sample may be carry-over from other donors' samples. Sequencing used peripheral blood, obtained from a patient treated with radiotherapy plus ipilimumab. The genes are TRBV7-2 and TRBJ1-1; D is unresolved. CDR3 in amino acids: CASSLREGTEAFF. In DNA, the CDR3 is TGTGCCAGCAGCTTGAGGGAGGGCACTGAAGCTTTCTTT.